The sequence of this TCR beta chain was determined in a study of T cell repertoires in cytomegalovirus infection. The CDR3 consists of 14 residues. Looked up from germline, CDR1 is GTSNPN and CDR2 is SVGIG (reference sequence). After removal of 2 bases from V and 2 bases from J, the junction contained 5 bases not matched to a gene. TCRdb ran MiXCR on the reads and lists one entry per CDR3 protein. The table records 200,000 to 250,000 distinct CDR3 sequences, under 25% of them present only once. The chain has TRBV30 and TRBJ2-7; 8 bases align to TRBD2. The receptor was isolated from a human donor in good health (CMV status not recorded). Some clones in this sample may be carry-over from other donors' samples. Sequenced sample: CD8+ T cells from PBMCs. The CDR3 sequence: CAWSSAGGTYEQYF. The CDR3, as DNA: TGTGCCTGGAGTTCGGCGGGGGGAACCTACGAGCAGTACTTC. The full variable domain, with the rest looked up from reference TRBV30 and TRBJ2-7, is SQTIHQWPATLVQPVGSPLSLECTVEGTSNPNLYWYRQAAGRGLQLLFYSVGIGQISSEVPQNLSASRPQDRQFILSSKKLLLSDSGFYLCAWSSAGGTYEQYFGPGTRLTVT.